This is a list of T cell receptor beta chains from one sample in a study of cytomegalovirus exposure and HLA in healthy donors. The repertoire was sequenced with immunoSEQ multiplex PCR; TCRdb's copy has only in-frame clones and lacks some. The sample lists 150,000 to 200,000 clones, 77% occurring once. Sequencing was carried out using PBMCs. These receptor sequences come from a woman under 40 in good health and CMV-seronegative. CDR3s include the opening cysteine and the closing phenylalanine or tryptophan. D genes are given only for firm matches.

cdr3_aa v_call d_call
CASSQTVEGGGYTF TRBV6-5 .
CASSTTLPGHHTDTQYF TRBV7-9 .
CASSFLQAWGRAAF TRBV5-4 .
CASSTGQWEETQYF TRBV7-2 TRBD1
CASSLPQGVNSPLHF TRBV6-6 TRBD1
CASSGSAGVNYGYPF TRBV2 .
CASSYGRRGRSDTQYF TRBV5-8 TRBD1
CASSEFASGGNYGYTF TRBV25-1 .
CASSGLAGNQETQYF TRBV2 TRBD2
CASSWTSFHEAFF TRBV28 .
CAWIRGLAGALETQYF TRBV30 TRBD2
CASSSYRDTEAFF TRBV6-6 .
CASNSPFNEKLFF TRBV19 .
CASSLGTGNQPQHF TRBV27 TRBD1
CASSLTRSGANVLTF TRBV13 .
CASSKRAYEQYF TRBV6-1 .
CAISERALDQPQHF TRBV10-3 .
CASQHPKNTGELFF TRBV25-1 .
CSVGRDRAGSDGYTF TRBV29-1 TRBD1
CASSKERGKETQYF TRBV21-1 .
CASSPAGTGTEQYF TRBV6-6 TRBD1
CASSLVGYEQYF TRBV5-5 .
CASSSVRTGGSGANVLTF TRBV18 TRBD1
CASSLQLTYEQYF TRBV4-2 .
CASSPGLAGVETQYF TRBV7-3 TRBD2
CASSLDGELGETQYF TRBV11-2 .
CASSLRPGLYGYTF TRBV27 .
CATSRREPYLDEQFF TRBV15 .
CATTMGGETQYF TRBV15 TRBD2